The clone carrying this T cell receptor (beta chain) showed up just once. The assay was immunoSEQ multiplex PCR, and TCRdb's table has in-frame clones only and misses some. The data hold around 180,000 clones, with approximately 80% observed a single time. Participants spanned ages 18 to 89 years and resided in about two dozen US areas. Cohort 3 recovered donors had two negative PCRs, clearance, or symptom resolution. The sample is drawn from a study of blood T cell repertoires in COVID-19. Trimming removed 3 bases from V and 4 bases from J, with 6 bases in between. Germline loops: CDR1 ENHRY, CDR2 SYGVKD. The CDR3 is 12 residues long.

The sample consisted of PBMCs or T cells enriched from blood (not recorded which). The genes are TRBV10-3 and TRBJ2-5; D not certain. This receptor was taken from a man in his fifties who had recovered from COVID-19. The CDR3 DNA follows: TGTGCCATCAGTGAAAACGGAGAGACCCAGTACTTC. Encoded protein: CAISENGETQYF.